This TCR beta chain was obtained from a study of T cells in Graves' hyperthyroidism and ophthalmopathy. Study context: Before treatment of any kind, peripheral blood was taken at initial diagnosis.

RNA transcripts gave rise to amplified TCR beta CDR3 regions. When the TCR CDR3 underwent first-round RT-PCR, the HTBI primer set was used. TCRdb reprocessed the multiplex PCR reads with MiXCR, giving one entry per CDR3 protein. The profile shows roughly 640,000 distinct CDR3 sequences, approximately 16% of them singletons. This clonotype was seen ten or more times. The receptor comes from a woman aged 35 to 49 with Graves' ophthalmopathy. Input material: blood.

The CDR3 loop reads CASSQGLAGQETQYF. The CDR3 nucleotides read TGTGCCAGCAGCCAAGGGCTTGCGGGGCAAGAGACCCAGTACTTC. This rearrangement joins TRBV3-1 to TRBJ2-5; D possibly corresponds to TRBD2 (6 bases). The CDR3 covers 15 residues. Germline CDR1 and CDR2: LGHDT and YNNKEL (reference sequence). Between the trimmed V and J ends, which lost 1 base and 2 bases, there was a span of 11 bases.